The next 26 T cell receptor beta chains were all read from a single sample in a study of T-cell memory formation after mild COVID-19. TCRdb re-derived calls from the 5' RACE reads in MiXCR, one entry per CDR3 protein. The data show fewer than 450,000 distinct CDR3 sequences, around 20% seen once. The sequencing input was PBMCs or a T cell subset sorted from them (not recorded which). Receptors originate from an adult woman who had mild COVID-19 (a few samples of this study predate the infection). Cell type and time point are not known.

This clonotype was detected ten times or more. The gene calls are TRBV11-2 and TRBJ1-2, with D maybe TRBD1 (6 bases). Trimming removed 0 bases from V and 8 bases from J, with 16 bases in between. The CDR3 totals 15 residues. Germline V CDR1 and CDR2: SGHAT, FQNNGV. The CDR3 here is CASSLDPLAGDGYTF. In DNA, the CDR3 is TGTGCCAGCAGCTTAGATCCTTTAGCAGGGGACGGCTACACCTTC.

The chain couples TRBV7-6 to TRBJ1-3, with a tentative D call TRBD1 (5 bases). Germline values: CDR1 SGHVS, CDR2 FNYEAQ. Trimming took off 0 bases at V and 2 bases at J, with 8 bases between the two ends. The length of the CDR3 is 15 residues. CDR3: CASSLARGAGNTIYF. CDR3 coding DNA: TGTGCCAGCAGCTTAGCTCGGGGCGCTGGAAACACCATATATTTT.

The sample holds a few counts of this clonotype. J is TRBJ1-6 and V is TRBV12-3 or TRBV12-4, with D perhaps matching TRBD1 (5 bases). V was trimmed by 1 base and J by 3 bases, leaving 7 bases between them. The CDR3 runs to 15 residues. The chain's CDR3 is CASSLGQNYNSPLHF. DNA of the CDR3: TGTGCCAGCAGTTTAGGACAGAACTATAATTCACCCCTCCACTTT.

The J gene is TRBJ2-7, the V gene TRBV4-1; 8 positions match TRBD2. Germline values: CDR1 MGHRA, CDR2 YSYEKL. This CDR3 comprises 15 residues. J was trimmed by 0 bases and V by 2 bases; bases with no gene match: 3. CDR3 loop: CASSQIAGSSYEQYF. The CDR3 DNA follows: TGCGCCAGCAGCCAAATAGCGGGGAGCTCCTACGAGCAGTACTTC.

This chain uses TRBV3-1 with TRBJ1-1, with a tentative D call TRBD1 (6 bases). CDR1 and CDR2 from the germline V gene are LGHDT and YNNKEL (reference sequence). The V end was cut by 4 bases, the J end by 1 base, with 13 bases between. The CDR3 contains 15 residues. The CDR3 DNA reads TGTGCCAGCAGCCGACCGGGACACAAGAACACTGAAGCTTTCTTT. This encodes CASSRPGHKNTEAFF.

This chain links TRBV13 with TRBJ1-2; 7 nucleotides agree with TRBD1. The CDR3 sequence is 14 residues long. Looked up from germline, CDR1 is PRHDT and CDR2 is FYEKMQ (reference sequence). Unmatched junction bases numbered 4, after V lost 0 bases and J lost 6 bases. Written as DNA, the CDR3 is TGTGCCAGCAGCTTAGGGGGACAGCTGGATGGCTACACCTTC. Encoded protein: CASSLGGQLDGYTF.

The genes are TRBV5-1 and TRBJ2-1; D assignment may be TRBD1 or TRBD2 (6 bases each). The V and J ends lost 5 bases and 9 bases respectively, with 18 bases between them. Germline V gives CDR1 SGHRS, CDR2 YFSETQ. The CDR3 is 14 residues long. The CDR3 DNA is TGCGCCAGCAGTTCTGTGGGGGGCCGGGGTGAGCAGTTCTTC. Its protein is CASSSVGGRGEQFF.

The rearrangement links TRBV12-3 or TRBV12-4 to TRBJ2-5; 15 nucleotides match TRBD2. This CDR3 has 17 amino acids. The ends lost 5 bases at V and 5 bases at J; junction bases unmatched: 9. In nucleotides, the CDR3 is TGTGCCAGCAGTCACGGACTAGCGGGGGGGCTCGGCGAGACCCAGTACTTC. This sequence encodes CASSHGLAGGLGETQYF.

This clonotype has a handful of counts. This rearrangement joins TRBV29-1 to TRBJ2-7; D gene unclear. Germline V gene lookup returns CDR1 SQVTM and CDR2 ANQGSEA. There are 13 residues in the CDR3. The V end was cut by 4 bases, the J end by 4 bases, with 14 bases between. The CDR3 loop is CSVVMRLTYEQYF. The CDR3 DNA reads TGCAGCGTTGTGATGAGGTTAACATACGAGCAGTACTTC.

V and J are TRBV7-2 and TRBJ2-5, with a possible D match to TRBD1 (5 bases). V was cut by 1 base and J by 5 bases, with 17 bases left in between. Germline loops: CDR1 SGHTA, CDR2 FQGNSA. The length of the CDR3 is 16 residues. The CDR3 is CASSLVRSGWDETQYF. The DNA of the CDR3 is TGTGCCAGCAGCTTAGTACGGTCAGGGTGGGATGAGACCCAGTACTTC.

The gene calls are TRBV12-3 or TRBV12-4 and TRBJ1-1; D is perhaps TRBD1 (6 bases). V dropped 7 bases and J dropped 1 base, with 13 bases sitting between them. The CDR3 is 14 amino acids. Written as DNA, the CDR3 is TGTGCCAGCAAAAACAGGGAACGGAACACTGAAGCTTTCTTT. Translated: CASKNRERNTEAFF.

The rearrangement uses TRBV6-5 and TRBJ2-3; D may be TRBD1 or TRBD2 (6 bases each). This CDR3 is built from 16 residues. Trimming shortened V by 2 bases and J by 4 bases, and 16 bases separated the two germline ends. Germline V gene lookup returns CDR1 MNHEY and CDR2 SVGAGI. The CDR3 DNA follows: TGTGCCAGCAGTTACATGGGCGGAGGGGGACCAGATACGCAGTATTTT. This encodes CASSYMGGGGPDTQYF.

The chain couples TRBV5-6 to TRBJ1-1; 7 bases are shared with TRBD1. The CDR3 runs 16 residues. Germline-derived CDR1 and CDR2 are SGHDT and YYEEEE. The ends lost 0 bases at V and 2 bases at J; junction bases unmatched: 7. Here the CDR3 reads CASSLANRGLNTEAFF. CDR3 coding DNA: TGTGCCAGCAGCTTGGCGAACAGGGGTTTAAACACTGAAGCTTTCTTT.

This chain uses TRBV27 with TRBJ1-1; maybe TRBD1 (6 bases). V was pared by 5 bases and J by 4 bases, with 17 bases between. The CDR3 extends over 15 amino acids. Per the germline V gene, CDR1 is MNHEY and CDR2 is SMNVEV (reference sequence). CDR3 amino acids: CASSVHAGAGTEAFF. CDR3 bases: TGTGCCAGCAGTGTTCACGCGGGGGCCGGCACTGAAGCTTTCTTT.

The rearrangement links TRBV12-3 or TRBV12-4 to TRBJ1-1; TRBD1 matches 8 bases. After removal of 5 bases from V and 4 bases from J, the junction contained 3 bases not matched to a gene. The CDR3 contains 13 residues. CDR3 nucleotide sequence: TGTGCCAGCAGTACAGGGGGAGCCACTGAAGCTTTCTTT. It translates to CASSTGGATEAFF.

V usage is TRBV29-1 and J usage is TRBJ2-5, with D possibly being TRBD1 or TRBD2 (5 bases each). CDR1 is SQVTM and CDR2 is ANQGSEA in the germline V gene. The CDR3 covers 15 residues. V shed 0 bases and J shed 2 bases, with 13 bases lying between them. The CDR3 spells CSVEEGRLLQETQYF. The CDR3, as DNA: TGCAGCGTTGAAGAGGGACGGCTTTTACAAGAGACCCAGTACTTC.

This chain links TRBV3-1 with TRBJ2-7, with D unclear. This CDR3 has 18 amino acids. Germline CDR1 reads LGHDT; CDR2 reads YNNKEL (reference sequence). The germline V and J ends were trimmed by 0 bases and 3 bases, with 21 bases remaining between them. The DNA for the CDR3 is TGTGCCAGCAGCCAAGATCCCCGTCCTTTCGCTCCATTCTACGAGCAGTACTTC. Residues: CASSQDPRPFAPFYEQYF.

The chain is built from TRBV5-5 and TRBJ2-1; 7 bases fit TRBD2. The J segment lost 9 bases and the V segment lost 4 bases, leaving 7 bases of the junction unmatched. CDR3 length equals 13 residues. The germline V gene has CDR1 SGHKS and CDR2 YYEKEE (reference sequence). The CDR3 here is CASSRREVAEQFF. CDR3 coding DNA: TGTGCCAGCAGCCGACGGGAGGTTGCTGAGCAGTTCTTC.

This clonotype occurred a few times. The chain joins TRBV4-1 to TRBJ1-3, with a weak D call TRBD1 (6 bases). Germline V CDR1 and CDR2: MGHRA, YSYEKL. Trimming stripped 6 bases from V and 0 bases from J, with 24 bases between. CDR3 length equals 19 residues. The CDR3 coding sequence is TGCGCCAGCAGAAAGGGGGATGCCGTGGGCGGAGGCTCTGGAAACACCATATATTTT. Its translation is CASRKGDAVGGGSGNTIYF.

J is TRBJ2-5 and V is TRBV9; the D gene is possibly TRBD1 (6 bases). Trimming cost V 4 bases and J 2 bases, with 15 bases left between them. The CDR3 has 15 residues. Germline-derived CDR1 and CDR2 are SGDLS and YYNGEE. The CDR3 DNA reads TGTGCCAGCAGCTTCTCCGGGACACCTCAAGAGACCCAGTACTTC. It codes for CASSFSGTPQETQYF.

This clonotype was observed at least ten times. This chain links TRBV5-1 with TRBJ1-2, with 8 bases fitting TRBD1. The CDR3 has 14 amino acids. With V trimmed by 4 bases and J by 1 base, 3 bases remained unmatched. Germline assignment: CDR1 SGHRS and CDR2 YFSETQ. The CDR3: CASSPGQVNYGYTF. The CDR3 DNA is TGCGCCAGCAGCCCGGGACAGGTTAACTATGGCTACACCTTC.

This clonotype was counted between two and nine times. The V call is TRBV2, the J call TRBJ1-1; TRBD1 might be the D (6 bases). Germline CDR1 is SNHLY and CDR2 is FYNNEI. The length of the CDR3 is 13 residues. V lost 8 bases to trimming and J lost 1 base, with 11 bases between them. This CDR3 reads CASGGHPNTEAFF. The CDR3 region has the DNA TGTGCCAGCGGGGGACACCCGAACACTGAAGCTTTCTTT.

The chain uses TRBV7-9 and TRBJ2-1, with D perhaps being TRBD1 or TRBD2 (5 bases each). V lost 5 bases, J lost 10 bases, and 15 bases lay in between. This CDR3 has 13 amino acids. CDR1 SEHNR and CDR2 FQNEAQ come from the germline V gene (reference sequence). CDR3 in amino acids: CASSPPGPAEQFF. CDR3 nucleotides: TGTGCCAGCAGCCCCCCGGGACCCGCGGAGCAGTTCTTC.

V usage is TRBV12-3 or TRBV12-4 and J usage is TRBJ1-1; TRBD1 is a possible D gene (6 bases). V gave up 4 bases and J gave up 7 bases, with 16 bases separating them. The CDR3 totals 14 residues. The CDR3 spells CASSWQQGSGEAFF. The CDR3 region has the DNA TGTGCCAGCAGTTGGCAACAGGGAAGCGGTGAAGCTTTCTTT.

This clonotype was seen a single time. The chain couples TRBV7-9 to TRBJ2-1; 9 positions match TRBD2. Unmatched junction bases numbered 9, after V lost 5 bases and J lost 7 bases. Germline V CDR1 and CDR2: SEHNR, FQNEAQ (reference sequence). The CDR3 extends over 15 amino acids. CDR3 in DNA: TGTGCCAGCAGCCCGAGTAGCGGGAGTTGGAATGAGCAGTTCTTC. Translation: CASSPSSGSWNEQFF.

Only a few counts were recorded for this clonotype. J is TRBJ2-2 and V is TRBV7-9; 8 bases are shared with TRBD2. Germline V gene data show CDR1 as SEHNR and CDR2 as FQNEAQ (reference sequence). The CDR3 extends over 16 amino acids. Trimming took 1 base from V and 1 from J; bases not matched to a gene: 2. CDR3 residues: CASSLVAGMNTGELFF. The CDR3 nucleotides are TGTGCCAGCAGCTTAGTAGCGGGGATGAACACCGGGGAGCTGTTTTTT.